Below, 12 T cell receptor beta chains from the same sample are listed, as sequenced in a study of long-term antiretroviral therapy in people with HIV. This was the immunoSEQ v3.0 assay at survey level. Data came from immunoSEQ multiplex PCR; TCRdb stores just in-frame clones and leaves some out. The table includes more than 25,000 clones, approximately 81% detected once. The source material was unsorted PBMCs, sampled 3 years after starting antiretroviral therapy. The origin of the receptors is a man in his forties with HIV.

V gene TRBV13 combines with J gene TRBJ2-7; D possibly corresponds to TRBD2 (5 bases). Deletions cut 5 bases from V and 1 base from J, with 9 bases between. The CDR3 has 13 amino acids. In germline, CDR1 is PRHDT, CDR2 FYEKMQ (reference sequence). The CDR3 reads CASSPTGSYEQYF. CDR3 sequence (DNA): TGTGCCAGCAGCCCTACGGGGTCCTACGAGCAGTACTTC.

The chain carries TRBV18 and TRBJ2-1; 10 bases line up with TRBD2. The CDR3 loop spans 15 amino acids. V shed 8 bases and J 8 bases; nucleotides not matched to a gene: 12. CDR1 KGHSH and CDR2 LQKENI come from the germline V gene. CDR3 region: CASAPLAGASDEQFF. In DNA form, the CDR3 reads TGTGCCAGCGCCCCCCTAGCGGGGGCCTCCGATGAGCAGTTCTTC.

This clone was seen a single time. V and J are TRBV7-8 and TRBJ2-1; no clear D. CDR3 size: 15 residues. V was shortened by 5 bases and J by 6 bases, with 17 bases between the two germline ends. Germline V gene data show CDR1 as SGHVS and CDR2 as FQNEAQ. The CDR3 region is CASSPPGPPGNEQFF. Written as DNA, the CDR3 is TGTGCCAGCAGCCCACCAGGCCCGCCGGGCAATGAGCAGTTCTTC.

The V and J genes are TRBV27 and TRBJ1-1; D remains ambiguous. CDR1 MNHEY and CDR2 SMNVEV come from the germline V gene (reference sequence). This CDR3 is 13 amino acids long. Trimming shortened V by 4 bases and J by 7 bases, and 13 bases separated the two germline ends. CDR3 residues: CASSYAARVEAFF. CDR3 DNA sequence: TGTGCCAGCAGTTATGCCGCCCGGGTTGAAGCTTTCTTT.

V gene TRBV20-1 combines with J gene TRBJ1-2, with D uncertain. Germline V gene data show CDR1 as DFQATT and CDR2 as SNEGSKA (reference sequence). This CDR3 comprises 8 residues. Trimming shortened V by 6 bases and J by 10 bases, and 6 bases separated the two germline ends. Written as DNA, the CDR3 is TGCAGTGCGGGCCTCTACACCTTC. Translated, it gives CSAGLYTF.

The V gene is TRBV7-9, the J gene TRBJ2-1; the D gene could be TRBD1 or TRBD2 (5 bases each). CDR3 length equals 14 residues. Trimming shortened V by 5 bases and J by 8 bases, and 16 bases separated the two germline ends. Germline V gene data show CDR1 as SEHNR and CDR2 as FQNEAQ (reference sequence). CDR3 protein: CASSPFRGGDEQFF. CDR3 sequence (DNA): TGTGCCAGCAGCCCGTTCCGGGGCGGCGATGAGCAGTTCTTC.

The chain has TRBV7-6 and TRBJ2-7; the D gene is possibly TRBD2 (6 bases). Germline V gene lookup returns CDR1 SGHVS and CDR2 FNYEAQ. Trimming cost V 2 bases and J 4 bases, with 15 bases left between them. This CDR3 is built from 15 residues. The CDR3 nucleotides read TGTGCCAGCAGCTTATTAACTAGCAGGCTGTACGAGCAGTACTTC. Translated, it gives CASSLLTSRLYEQYF. Full variable domain (outside the CDR3, taken from reference TRBV7-6 and TRBJ2-7): GAGVSQSPRYKVTKRGQDVALRCDPISGHVSLYWYRQALGQGPEFLTYFNYEAQQDKSGLPNDRFSAERPEGSISTLTIQRTEQRDSAMYRCASSLLTSRLYEQYFGPGTRLTVT.

The J gene is TRBJ2-7, the V gene TRBV6-1, with D uncertain. V shed 2 bases and J shed 6 bases, with 20 bases lying between them. CDR3 size: 16 residues. Germline CDR1 reads MNHNS; CDR2 reads SASEGT. The CDR3 nucleotides read TGTGCCAGCAGTGAATTTTGGGTAGCCGGTTCCGTCGAGCAGTACTTC. Translation: CASSEFWVAGSVEQYF.

The chain carries TRBV18 and TRBJ1-5; D is unclear. The CDR3 runs to 17 residues. Germline loops: CDR1 KGHSH, CDR2 LQKENI. Deletions cut 3 bases from V and 0 bases from J, with 15 bases between. CDR3 sequence reads: CASSPEGGTYSNQPQHF. CDR3 coding DNA: TGTGCCAGCTCACCGGAGGGCGGAACATATAGCAATCAGCCCCAGCATTTT.

The chain employs TRBV28 and TRBJ2-7; 7 bases align to TRBD1. The CDR3 runs 13 residues. Per the germline V gene, CDR1 is MDHEN and CDR2 is SYDVKM. V shed 5 bases and J 0 bases; nucleotides not matched to a gene: 1. The CDR3, as DNA: TGTGCCAGCAGTCAGGGGGACTCCTACGAGCAGTACTTC. Translated, it gives CASSQGDSYEQYF. Filled out from reference TRBV28 and TRBJ2-7, the complete variable domain reads DVKVTQSSRYLVKRTGEKVFLECVQDMDHENMFWYRQDPGLGLRLIYFSYDVKMKEKGDIPEGYSVSREKKERFSLILESASTNQTSMYLCASSQGDSYEQYFGPGTRLTVT.

The rearrangement joins TRBV28 to TRBJ1-1; TRBD1 matches at 8 bases. Germline-derived CDR1 and CDR2 are MDHEN and SYDVKM. V shed 7 bases, J shed 5 bases, and the junction held 9 bases outside the gene matches. The CDR3 consists of 14 residues. This CDR3 reads CASNLDRVRTEAFF. The CDR3 region has the DNA TGTGCCAGCAACTTGGACAGGGTTAGAACTGAAGCTTTCTTT.

V and J are TRBV14 and TRBJ2-7; no definite D call. Trimming took 3 bases from V and 0 from J, leaving 9 bases between them. This CDR3 has 14 residues. Germline V lookup: CDR1 SGHDN, CDR2 FVKESK. As DNA, the CDR3 is TGTGCCAGCAGCCAGGCCGGGCTCTCCTACGAGCAGTACTTC. Its translation: CASSQAGLSYEQYF.